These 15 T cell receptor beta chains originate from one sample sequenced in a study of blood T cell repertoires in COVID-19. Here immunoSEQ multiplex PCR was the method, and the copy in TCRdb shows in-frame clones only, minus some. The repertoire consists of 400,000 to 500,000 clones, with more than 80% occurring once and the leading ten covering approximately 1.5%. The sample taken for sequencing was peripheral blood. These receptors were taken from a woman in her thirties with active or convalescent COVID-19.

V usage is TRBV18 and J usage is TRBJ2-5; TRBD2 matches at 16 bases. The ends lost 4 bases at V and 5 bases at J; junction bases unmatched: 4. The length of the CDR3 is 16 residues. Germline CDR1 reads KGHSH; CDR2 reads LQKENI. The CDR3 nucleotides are TGTGCCAGCTCACAGGGACTAGCGGGAGGGCCGGAGACCCAGTACTTC. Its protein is CASSQGLAGGPETQYF. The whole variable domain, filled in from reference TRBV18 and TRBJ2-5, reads NAGVMQNPRHLVRRRGQEARLRCSPMKGHSHVYWYRQLPEEGLKFMVYLQKENIIDESGMPKERFSAEFPKEGPSILRIQQVVRGDSAAYFCASSQGLAGGPETQYFGPGTRLLVL.

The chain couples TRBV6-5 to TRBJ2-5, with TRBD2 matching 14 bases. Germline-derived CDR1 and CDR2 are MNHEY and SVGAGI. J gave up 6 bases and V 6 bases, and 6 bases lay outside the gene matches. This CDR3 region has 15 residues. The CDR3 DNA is TGTGCCAGCAGCCAGGGACTAGCGGGGGTACAGACCCAGTACTTC. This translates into CASSQGLAGVQTQYF.

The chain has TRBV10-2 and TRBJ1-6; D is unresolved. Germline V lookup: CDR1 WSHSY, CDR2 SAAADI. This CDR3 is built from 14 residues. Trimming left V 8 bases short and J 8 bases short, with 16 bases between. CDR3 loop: CASRSAGADSPLHF. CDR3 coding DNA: TGCGCCAGCCGAAGCGCAGGAGCGGATTCACCCCTCCACTTT.

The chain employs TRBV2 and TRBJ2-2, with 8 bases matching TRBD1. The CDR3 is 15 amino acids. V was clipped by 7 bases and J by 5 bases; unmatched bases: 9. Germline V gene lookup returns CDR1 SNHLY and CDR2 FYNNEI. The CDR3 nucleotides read TGTGCCAGCATCAAGGCAGGGGGCCTAACCGGGGAGCTGTTTTTT. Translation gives CASIKAGGLTGELFF.

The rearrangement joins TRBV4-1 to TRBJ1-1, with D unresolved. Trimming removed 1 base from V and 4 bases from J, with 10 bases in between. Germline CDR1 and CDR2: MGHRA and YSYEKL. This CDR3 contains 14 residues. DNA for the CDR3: TGCGCCAGCAGCCAAGTATACGGAGGCACTGAAGCTTTCTTT. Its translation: CASSQVYGGTEAFF.

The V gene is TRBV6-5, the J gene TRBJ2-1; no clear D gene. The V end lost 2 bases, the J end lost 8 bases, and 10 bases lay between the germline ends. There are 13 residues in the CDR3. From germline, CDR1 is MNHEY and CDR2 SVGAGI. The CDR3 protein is CASSYREYDEQFF. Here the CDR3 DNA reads TGTGCCAGCAGTTACCGTGAGTACGATGAGCAGTTCTTC.

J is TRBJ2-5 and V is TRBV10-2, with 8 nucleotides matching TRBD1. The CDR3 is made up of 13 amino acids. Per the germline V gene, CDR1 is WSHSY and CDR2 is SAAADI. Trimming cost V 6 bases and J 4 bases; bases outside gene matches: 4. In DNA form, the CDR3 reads TGCGCCAGCAGCAGACAGGGGATAGAGACCCAGTACTTC. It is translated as CASSRQGIETQYF.

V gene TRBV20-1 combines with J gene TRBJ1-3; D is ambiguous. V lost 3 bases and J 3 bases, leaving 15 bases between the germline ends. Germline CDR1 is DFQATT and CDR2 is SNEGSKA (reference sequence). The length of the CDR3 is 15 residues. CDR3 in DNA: TGCAGTGCTAGTTTGGAGGGTTCTTTTGGAAACACCATATATTTT. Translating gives CSASLEGSFGNTIYF.

This CDR3 reads CASTGGTSGGNTGELFF. The CDR3 bases are TGTGCCAGTACCGGTGGGACTAGCGGGGGAAACACCGGGGAGCTGTTTTTT. The V gene is TRBV19, the J gene TRBJ2-2, with TRBD2 identical over 14 bases. The CDR3 contains 17 residues. The ends lost 7 bases at V and 2 bases at J; junction bases unmatched: 6. Germline values: CDR1 LNHDA, CDR2 SQIVND (reference sequence).

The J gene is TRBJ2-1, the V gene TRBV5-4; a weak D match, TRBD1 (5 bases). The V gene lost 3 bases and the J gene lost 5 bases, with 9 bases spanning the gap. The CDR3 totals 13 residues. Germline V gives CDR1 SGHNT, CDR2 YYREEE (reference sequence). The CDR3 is CASSSAGNNEQFF. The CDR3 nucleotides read TGTGCCAGCAGCTCCGCAGGGAACAATGAGCAGTTCTTC.

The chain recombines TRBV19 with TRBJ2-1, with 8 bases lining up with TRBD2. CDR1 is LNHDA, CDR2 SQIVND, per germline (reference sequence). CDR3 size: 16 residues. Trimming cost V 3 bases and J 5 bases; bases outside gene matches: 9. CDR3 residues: CASSIFRLAPHNEQFF. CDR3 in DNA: TGTGCCAGTAGTATTTTTCGACTAGCGCCTCACAATGAGCAGTTCTTC.

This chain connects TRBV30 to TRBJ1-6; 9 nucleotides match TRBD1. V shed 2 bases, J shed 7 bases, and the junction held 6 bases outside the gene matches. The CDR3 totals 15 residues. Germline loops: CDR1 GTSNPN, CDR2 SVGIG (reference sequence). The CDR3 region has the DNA TGTGCCTGGAGTCAACCGGGACAGGGAAATTCACCCCTCCACTTT. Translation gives CAWSQPGQGNSPLHF.

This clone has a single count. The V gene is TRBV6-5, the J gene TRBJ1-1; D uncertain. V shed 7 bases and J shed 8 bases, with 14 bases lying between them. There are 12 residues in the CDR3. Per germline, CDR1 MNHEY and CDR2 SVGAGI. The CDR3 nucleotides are TGTGCCAGCACCCGGGTAGGCGAAGAAGCTTTCTTT. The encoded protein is CASTRVGEEAFF.

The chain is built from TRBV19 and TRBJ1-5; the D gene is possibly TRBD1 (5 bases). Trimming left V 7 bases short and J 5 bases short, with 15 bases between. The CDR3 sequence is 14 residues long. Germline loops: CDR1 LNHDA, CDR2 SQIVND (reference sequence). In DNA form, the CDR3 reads TGTGCCAGTACCCTGGGGGGGAGGGATCAGCCCCAGCATTTT. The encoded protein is CASTLGGRDQPQHF. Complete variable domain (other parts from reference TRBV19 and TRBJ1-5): DGGITQSPKYLFRKEGQNVTLSCEQNLNHDAMYWYRQDPGQGLRLIYYSQIVNDFQKGDIAEGYSVSREKKESFPLTVTSAQKNPTAFYLCASTLGGRDQPQHFGDGTRLSIL.

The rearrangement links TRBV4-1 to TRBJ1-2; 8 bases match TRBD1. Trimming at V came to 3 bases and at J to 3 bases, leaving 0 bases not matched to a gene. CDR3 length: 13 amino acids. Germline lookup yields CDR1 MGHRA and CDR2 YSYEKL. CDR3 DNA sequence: TGCGCCAGCAGCCAGGGACAGGACTATGGCTACACCTTC. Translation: CASSQGQDYGYTF.